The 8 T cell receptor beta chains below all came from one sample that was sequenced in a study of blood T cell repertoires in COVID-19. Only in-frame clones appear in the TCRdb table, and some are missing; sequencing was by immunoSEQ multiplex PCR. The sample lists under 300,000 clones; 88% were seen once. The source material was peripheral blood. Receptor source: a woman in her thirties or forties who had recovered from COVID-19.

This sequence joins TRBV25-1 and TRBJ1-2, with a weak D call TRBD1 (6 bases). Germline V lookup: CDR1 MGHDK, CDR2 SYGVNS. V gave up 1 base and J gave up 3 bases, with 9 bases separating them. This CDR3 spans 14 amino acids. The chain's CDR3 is CASSEWGGHYGYTF. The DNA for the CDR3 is TGTGCCAGCAGTGAATGGGGGGGCCACTATGGCTACACCTTC.

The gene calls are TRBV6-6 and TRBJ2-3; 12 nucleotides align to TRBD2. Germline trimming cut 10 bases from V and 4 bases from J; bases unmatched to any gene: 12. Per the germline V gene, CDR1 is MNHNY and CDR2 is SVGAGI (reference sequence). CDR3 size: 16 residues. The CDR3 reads CATGLAGPPRADTQYF. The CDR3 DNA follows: TGTGCCACCGGACTAGCGGGACCCCCGAGGGCAGATACGCAGTATTTT.

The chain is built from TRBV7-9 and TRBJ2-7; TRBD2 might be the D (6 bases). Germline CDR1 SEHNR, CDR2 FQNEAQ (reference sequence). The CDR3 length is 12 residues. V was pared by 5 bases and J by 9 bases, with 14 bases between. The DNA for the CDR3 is TGTGCCAGCAGCAGCGGGCCCCCGGGGCAGTACTTC. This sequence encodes CASSSGPPGQYF.

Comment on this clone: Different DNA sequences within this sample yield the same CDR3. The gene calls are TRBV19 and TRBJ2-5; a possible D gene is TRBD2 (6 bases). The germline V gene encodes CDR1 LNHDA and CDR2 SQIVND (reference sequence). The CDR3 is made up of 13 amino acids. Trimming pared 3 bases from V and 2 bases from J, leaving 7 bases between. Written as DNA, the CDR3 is TGTGCCAGTAGTATTGGGGGGCAAGAGACCCAGTACTTC. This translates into CASSIGGQETQYF.

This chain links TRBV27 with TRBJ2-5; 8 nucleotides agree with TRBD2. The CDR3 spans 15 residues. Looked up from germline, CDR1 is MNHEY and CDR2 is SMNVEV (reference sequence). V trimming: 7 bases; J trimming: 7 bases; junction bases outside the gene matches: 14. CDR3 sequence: CASTRGGAEFRTQYF. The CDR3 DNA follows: TGTGCCAGCACCCGGGGGGGGGCAGAGTTTCGGACCCAGTACTTC.

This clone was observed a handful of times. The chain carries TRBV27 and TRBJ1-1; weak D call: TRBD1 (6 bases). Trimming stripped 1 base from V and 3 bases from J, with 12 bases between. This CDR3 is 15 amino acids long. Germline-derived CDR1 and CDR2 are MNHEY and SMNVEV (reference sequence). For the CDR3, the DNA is TGTGCCAGCAGTTTATTTGGAGCAGGGGACACTGAAGCTTTCTTT. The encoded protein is CASSLFGAGDTEAFF.

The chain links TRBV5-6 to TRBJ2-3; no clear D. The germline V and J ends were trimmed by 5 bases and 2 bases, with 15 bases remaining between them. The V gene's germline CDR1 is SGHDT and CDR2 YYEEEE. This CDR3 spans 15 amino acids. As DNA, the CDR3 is TGTGCCAGCAGTTTATTGGCGGAGTTCACAGATACGCAGTATTTT. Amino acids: CASSLLAEFTDTQYF.

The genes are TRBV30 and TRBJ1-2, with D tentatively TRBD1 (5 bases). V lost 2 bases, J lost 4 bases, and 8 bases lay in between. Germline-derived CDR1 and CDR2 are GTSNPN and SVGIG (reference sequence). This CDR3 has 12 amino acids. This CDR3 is CAWSQGTYGYTF. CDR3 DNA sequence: TGTGCCTGGAGTCAGGGTACCTATGGCTACACCTTC.